The next 5 T cell receptor beta chains were all read from a single sample in a study of blood T cell repertoires in COVID-19. Using immunoSEQ multiplex PCR, the repertoire was profiled, and TCRdb retains in-frame clones only, with some absent. Of about 38,000 clones listed, around 96% were seen once; the top ten hold over 4%. The sequencing sample was made of peripheral blood. The source of these receptors is a human donor with active COVID-19. The donor label of this sample is uncertain.

The chain uses TRBV11-2 and TRBJ2-1; 10 nucleotides line up with TRBD2. With 3 bases clipped from V and 9 bases from J, the junction kept 5 bases outside the gene matches. Germline-derived CDR1 and CDR2 are SGHAT and FQNNGV. The CDR3 spans 14 residues. The CDR3 protein is CASSLSGRAGEQFF. The CDR3 DNA is TGTGCCAGCAGCTTGAGCGGGAGGGCCGGTGAGCAGTTCTTC. The complete variable domain, with remaining parts taken from reference TRBV11-2 and TRBJ2-1, reads EAGVAQSPRYKIIEKRQSVAFWCNPISGHATLYWYQQILGQGPKLLIQFQNNGVVDDSQLPKDRFSAERLKGVDSTLKIQPAKLEDSAVYLCASSLSGRAGEQFFGPGTRLTVL.

This chain uses TRBV6-1 with TRBJ2-7, with 9 bases that match TRBD1. Germline V lookup: CDR1 MNHNS, CDR2 SASEGT. With V trimmed by 6 bases and J by 3 bases, 12 bases remained unmatched. The CDR3 totals 16 residues. The chain's CDR3 is CASSESRDRALYEQYF. CDR3 coding DNA: TGTGCCAGCAGCGAAAGCCGGGACAGGGCTCTCTACGAGCAGTACTTC.

The CDR3 spells CATDRGSRTGELFF. The CDR3 nucleotides are TGTGCCACCGACAGGGGTAGTAGGACCGGGGAGCTGTTTTTT. The chain carries TRBV5-4 and TRBJ2-2; TRBD1 matches at 8 bases. CDR1 and CDR2 from the germline V gene are SGHNT and YYREEE (reference sequence). Germline trimming cut 9 bases from V and 5 bases from J; bases unmatched to any gene: 9. CDR3 length: 14 residues.

The rearrangement joins TRBV6-5 to TRBJ2-7; 8 bases agree with TRBD1. Germline lookup yields CDR1 MNHEY and CDR2 SVGAGI. V lost 5 bases and J lost 4; bases outside the gene matches: 4. The CDR3 sequence is 13 residues long. The CDR3 sequence: CASSRDRPYEQYF. For the CDR3, the DNA is TGTGCCAGCAGTAGGGACAGGCCTTACGAGCAGTACTTC.

This chain uses TRBV24-1 with TRBJ1-2; no clear D gene. The V and J ends lost 3 bases and 7 bases respectively, with 14 bases between them. Germline assignment: CDR1 KGHDR and CDR2 SFDVKD. This CDR3 region has 14 residues. The DNA for the CDR3 is TGTGCCACCAGTGATCACGGGTACTCACTTGGCTACACCTTC. It codes for CATSDHGYSLGYTF.